This TCR beta chain was recovered during a study of T cell responses to AZD1222 COVID-19 vaccine. V gave up 6 bases and J gave up 14 bases, with 16 bases separating them. This CDR3 comprises 11 residues. Findings and limits, study-wide: The study identified only five to seven AZD1222 recipients as seropositive at baseline.

This table comes from immunoSEQ multiplex PCR, and its TCRdb copy is limited to in-frame clones, with some not included. Its table lists around 150,000 clones. As to this clone: Its antigen is not identified.

J is TRBJ1-1 and V is TRBV12-3 or TRBV12-4, with D unresolved. The receptor's source is an adult in good health. Material: peripheral blood. The chain's CDR3 is CASRSEGLAFF. The CDR3 DNA sequence: TGTGCCAGCAGATCCGAGGGCTTGGCGTTCTTT.